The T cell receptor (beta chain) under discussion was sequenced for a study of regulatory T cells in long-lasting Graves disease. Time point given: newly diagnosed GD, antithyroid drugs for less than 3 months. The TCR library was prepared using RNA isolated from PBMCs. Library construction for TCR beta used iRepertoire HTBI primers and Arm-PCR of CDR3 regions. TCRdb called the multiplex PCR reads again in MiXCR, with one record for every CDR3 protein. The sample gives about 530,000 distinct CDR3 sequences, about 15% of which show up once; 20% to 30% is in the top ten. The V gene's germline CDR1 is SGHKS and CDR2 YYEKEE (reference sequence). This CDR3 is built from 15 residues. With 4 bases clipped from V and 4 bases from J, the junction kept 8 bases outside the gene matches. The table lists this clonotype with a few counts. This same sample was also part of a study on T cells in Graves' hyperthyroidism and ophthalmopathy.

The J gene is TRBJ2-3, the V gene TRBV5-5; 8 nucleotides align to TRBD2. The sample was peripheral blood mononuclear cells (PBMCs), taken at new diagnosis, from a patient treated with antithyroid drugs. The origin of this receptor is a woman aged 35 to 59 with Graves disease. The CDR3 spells CASSPGRGGPDTQYF. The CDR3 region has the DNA TGTGCCAGCAGCCCTGGTCGGGGGGGCCCAGATACGCAGTATTTT. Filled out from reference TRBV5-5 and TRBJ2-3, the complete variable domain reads DAGVTQSPTHLIKTRGQQVTLRCSPISGHKSVSWYQQVLGQGPQFIFQYYEKEERGRGNFPDRFSARQFPNYSSELNVNALLLGDSALYLCASSPGRGGPDTQYFGPGTRLTVL.